This is a list of T cell receptor beta chains from one sample in a study of identical twins. TCRdb re-derived calls from the 5' RACE reads in MiXCR, one entry per CDR3 protein. In the table there are hundreds of thousands of distinct CDR3 sequences, 8.6% of which are singletons. The data were also submitted as part of a second study, on yellow fever vaccine responses in identical twins.

Sequenced: PBMCs. The origin of the receptors is a woman aged 18-35 years in good health. Both conserved end residues are part of each CDR3. The D gene is left open where the match is weak. Some rows mark clone size as missing; the rest say once, few, many or name a class of expanded clone.

DNA	CDR3	V	J	D	size
TGTGCCAGCAGCTTCGGGGCGCGGGCCCAAGAGACCCAGTACTTC	CASSFGARAQETQYF	TRBV7-9	TRBJ2-5	-	many
TGTGCCAGCAGCGGGGGTTCGGATGAGCAGTACTTC	CASSGGSDEQYF	TRBV3-1	TRBJ2-7	-	few
TGTGCCAGCAGTCACACACAGGGGGCGAAGGGAGAGACCCAGTACTTC	CASSHTQGAKGETQYF	TRBV12-3/TRBV12-4	TRBJ2-5	TRBD1	many
TGCGCCAGCAGCTTGGACAGGGCCACCTACAATGAGCAGTTCTTC	CASSLDRATYNEQFF	TRBV5-1	TRBJ2-1	-	many
TGCAGCGTCAAGACAGGGGGCGGGTACGAGCAGTACTTC	CSVKTGGGYEQYF	TRBV29-1	TRBJ2-7	TRBD1	-
TGCAGGGGCCGGGGGGCAAATTCCGGGGAGCTGTTTTTT	CRGRGANSGELFF	TRBV20-1	TRBJ2-2	-	few
TGTGCCAGCAGCTCACAGGTGAACTCTGGGGCCAACGTCCTGACTTTC	CASSSQVNSGANVLTF	TRBV7-9	TRBJ2-6	-	-
TGTGCCAGCAGCTCCGACAACAGGGGCCTACAGTTCTTC	CASSSDNRGLQFF	TRBV7-3	TRBJ2-1	TRBD1	many
TGCAGCGTTGATGGCGGGAGGAACACCGGGGAGCTGTTTTTT	CSVDGGRNTGELFF	TRBV29-1	TRBJ2-2	TRBD2	-
TGTGCCAGCAGCTTAATGTCCGGCTCCTACGAGCAGTACTTC	CASSLMSGSYEQYF	TRBV7-9	TRBJ2-7	-	-
TGCGCCAGCAGCCATAGGGGGGCCGACGAGCAGTACTTC	CASSHRGADEQYF	TRBV4-1	TRBJ2-7	-	-
TGTGCCAGCAGCCCCCCGACAGGGCCGAACACCGGGGAGCTGTTTTTT	CASSPPTGPNTGELFF	TRBV7-9	TRBJ2-2	TRBD1	-
TGTGCCAGCAGCTTAGGGGTGACCAGTCAAGAGACCCAGTACTTC	CASSLGVTSQETQYF	TRBV7-8	TRBJ2-5	-	few
TGTGCCAGCAAAAAAGCGGGAGGGCCAACTGATACGCAGTATTTT	CASKKAGGPTDTQYF	TRBV7-2	TRBJ2-3	TRBD2	many
TGTGCCAGCAGCCAGAGTCGCATGAACACTGAAGCTTTCTTT	CASSQSRMNTEAFF	TRBV3-1	TRBJ1-1	-	few
TGTGCCAGCAGTTTTGCGGGACAGGGGGTGTACGAGCAGTACTTC	CASSFAGQGVYEQYF	TRBV27	TRBJ2-7	TRBD1	few
TGTGCCAGCAGCTATAGTGGGCAGGGACCCTACGAGCAGTACTTC	CASSYSGQGPYEQYF	TRBV7-6	TRBJ2-7	-	few
TGTGCCAGCAGCTCCACCCTCACAAGATTCTACGAGCAGTACTTC	CASSSTLTRFYEQYF	TRBV7-9	TRBJ2-7	-	few
TGTGCCAGCAGTGAATACGGGACACCGGTCACCGGGGAGCTGTTTTTT	CASSEYGTPVTGELFF	TRBV25-1	TRBJ2-2	-	few
TGTGCCAGCAGCTTAGAGGTAGGACTAGCCTACAATGAGCAGTTCTTC	CASSLEVGLAYNEQFF	TRBV11-2	TRBJ2-1	TRBD2	few
TGCGCCAGCAGCCAAGGACGGGACCCCAACGAGCAGTACTTC	CASSQGRDPNEQYF	TRBV5-1	TRBJ2-7	-	many
TGTGCCAGCAGTTACTCCGGACTAGCGGGGGGCCCAGATACGCAGTATTTT	CASSYSGLAGGPDTQYF	TRBV6-5	TRBJ2-3	TRBD2	few
TGTGCCAGCAGTAAGACAGGAATCAAGGACAATGAGCAGTTCTTC	CASSKTGIKDNEQFF	TRBV12-3/TRBV12-4	TRBJ2-1	-	few
TGTGCCAGCAGGGGTATGGGAATACGAACCCAGTACTTC	CASRGMGIRTQYF	TRBV6-1	TRBJ2-5	-	few
TGTGCCAGCAGCTTAGTAGGAGGGGGAAACACCGGGGAGCTGTTTTTT	CASSLVGGGNTGELFF	TRBV7-2	TRBJ2-2	-	-
TGTGCCATCAGTCCGGGACAGTTAGTTGAAGCTTTCTTT	CAISPGQLVEAFF	TRBV10-3	TRBJ1-1	TRBD1	-
TGTGCCAGCACCCCCAGCCGGGCCAAAGGGACCCAGTACTTC	CASTPSRAKGTQYF	TRBV3-1	TRBJ2-5	-	few
TGTGCCAGCAGTTTATCCGTAGGAGGAAGCTCCTACGAGCAGTACTTC	CASSLSVGGSSYEQYF	TRBV12-3/TRBV12-4	TRBJ2-7	-	few
TGCGCCAGCAGCTCAGGGGGCACCACCGGGGAGCTGTTTTTT	CASSSGGTTGELFF	TRBV5-1	TRBJ2-2	TRBD1	few
TGCGCCAGCAGCTTTGAGACTAGACGCGAGCAGTACTTC	CASSFETRREQYF	TRBV5-1	TRBJ2-7	-	-
TGTGCCAGCAGTATCCACAGGGAACCCCCATCCTACGAGCAGTACTTC	CASSIHREPPSYEQYF	TRBV12-3/TRBV12-4	TRBJ2-7	-	many
TGTGCCAGCAGCTTAACGACAGGGCCAGATACGCAGTATTTT	CASSLTTGPDTQYF	TRBV7-3	TRBJ2-3	TRBD1	-
TGCGCCAGCAGCTTACTAGCGGATTACAATGAGCAGTTCTTC	CASSLLADYNEQFF	TRBV12-3/TRBV12-4	TRBJ2-1	TRBD2	many
TGCAGTGCTAGAGTTGGGACAGGGCGGATGGTGGGCACTGAAGCTTTCTTT	CSARVGTGRMVGTEAFF	TRBV20-1	TRBJ1-1	TRBD1	many
TGTGCCAGCAGCTTAAGGGAGGGCCTATCCGAGCAGTACTTC	CASSLREGLSEQYF	TRBV7-2	TRBJ2-7	TRBD2	many
TGTGCCTTTAGGCCGGCGGTCACTACCGGGGAGCTGTTTTTT	CAFRPAVTTGELFF	TRBV6-1	TRBJ2-2	-	few
TGCAGCGTCGGGACAGGGGGCACCGGGGAGCTGTTTTTT	CSVGTGGTGELFF	TRBV29-1	TRBJ2-2	TRBD1	many
TGCAGTGCTAGAGTAACGAACACTGAAGCTTTCTTT	CSARVTNTEAFF	TRBV20-1	TRBJ1-1	-	many
TGTGCCAGCAGCCAGAATCCGACAGGGGTCGGCAATGAGCAGTTCTTC	CASSQNPTGVGNEQFF	TRBV3-1	TRBJ2-1	TRBD1	few
TGTGCCACCAGCACGCCGGGACAGGGGGGTTACAATGAGCAGTTCTTC	CATSTPGQGGYNEQFF	TRBV15	TRBJ2-1	TRBD1	many
TGTGCCAGCAGCCGATCGGGACTAGCGAGCTACGAGCAGTACTTC	CASSRSGLASYEQYF	TRBV14	TRBJ2-7	TRBD2	few
TGCAGTGTCCTTTTAGGGAACACTGAAGCTTTCTTT	CSVLLGNTEAFF	TRBV20-1	TRBJ1-1	-	few
TGTGCCAGCAGCTTAAAGACTAGCGGGACCGGGGAGCTGTTTTTT	CASSLKTSGTGELFF	TRBV7-6	TRBJ2-2	TRBD2	once
TGCGCCAGCAGCGGCGGGAGCCAAGAAAAACTGTTTTTT	CASSGGSQEKLFF	TRBV5-1	TRBJ1-4	-	-